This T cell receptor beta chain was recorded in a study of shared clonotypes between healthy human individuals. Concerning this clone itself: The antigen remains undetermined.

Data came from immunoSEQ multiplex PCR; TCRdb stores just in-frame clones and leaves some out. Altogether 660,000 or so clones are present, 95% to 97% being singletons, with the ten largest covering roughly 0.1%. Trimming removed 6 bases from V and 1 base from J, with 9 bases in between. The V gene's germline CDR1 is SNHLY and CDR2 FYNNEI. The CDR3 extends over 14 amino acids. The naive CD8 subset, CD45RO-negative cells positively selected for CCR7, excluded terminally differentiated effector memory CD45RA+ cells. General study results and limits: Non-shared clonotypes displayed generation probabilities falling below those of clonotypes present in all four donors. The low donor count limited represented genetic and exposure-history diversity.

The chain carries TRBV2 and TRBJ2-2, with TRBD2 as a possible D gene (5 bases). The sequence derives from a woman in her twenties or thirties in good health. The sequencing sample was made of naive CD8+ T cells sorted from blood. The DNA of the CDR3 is TGTGCCAGCAGCGGGGTAATGAACACCGGGGAGCTGTTTTTT. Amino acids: CASSGVMNTGELFF. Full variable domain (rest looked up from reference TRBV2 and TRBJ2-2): EPEVTQTPSHQVTQMGQEVILRCVPISNHLYFYWYRQILGQKVEFLVSFYNNEISEKSEIFDDQFSVERPDGSNFTLKIRSTKLEDSAMYFCASSGVMNTGELFFGEGSRLTVL.